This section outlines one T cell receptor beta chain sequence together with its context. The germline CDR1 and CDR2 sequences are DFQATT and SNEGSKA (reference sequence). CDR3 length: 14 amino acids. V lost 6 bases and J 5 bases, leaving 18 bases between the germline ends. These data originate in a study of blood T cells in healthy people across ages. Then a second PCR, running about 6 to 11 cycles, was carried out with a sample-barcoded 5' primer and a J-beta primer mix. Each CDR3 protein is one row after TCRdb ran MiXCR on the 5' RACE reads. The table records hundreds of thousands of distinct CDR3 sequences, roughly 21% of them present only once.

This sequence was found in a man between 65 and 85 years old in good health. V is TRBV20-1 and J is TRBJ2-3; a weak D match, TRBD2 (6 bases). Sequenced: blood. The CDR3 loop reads CSAERASVRDTQYF. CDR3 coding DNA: TGCAGTGCGGAACGGGCTAGCGTGAGAGATACGCAGTATTTT.